Listed below are T cell receptor beta chains from one sample, sequenced in a study of T cell responses to AZD1222 COVID-19 vaccine. Method: immunoSEQ multiplex PCR; TCRdb's copy keeps in-frame clones and lacks some. The table includes fewer than 150,000 clones, 88% detected once. The material sequenced was peripheral blood, taken on day 0 of AZD1222 vaccination. These receptors came from an adult in good health. CDR3s include the opening cysteine and the closing phenylalanine or tryptophan. The D gene is left open where the match is weak. Clone size is given for some rows only: seen once, a few or many times, or a class if the clone is expanded.

abundance	d_gene	v_gene	j_gene	len	CDR3nt	CDR3aa
NA	NA	TRBV19	TRBJ1-1	13	TGTGCCAGTAGTATTTTCAAGGATTCTGAAGCTTTCTTT	CASSIFKDSEAFF
NA	NA	TRBV19	TRBJ2-2	15	TGTGCCAGTAGTATAATCGGGCCCAACACCGGGGAGCTGTTTTTT	CASSIIGPNTGELFF
NA	TRBD1	TRBV13	TRBJ2-1	13	TGTGCCACATTCGGACAGGGCGACAATGAGCAGTTCTTC	CATFGQGDNEQFF
NA	NA	TRBV11-1	TRBJ1-2	14	TGTGCCAGCAGCTTGGCCGTCGACCTAGGTGGCTACACCTTC	CASSLAVDLGGYTF
NA	TRBD1	TRBV19	TRBJ1-1	15	TGTGCCAGTAGTATATTTGGGACAGGAGACACTGAAGCTTTCTTT	CASSIFGTGDTEAFF
NA	NA	TRBV24-1	TRBJ1-5	16	TGTGCCACCAGTGAGGGGGCAACGTTAGCTGATCAGCCCCAGCATTTT	CATSEGATLADQPQHF
NA	NA	TRBV13	TRBJ1-4	14	TGTGCCAGCAGCTTAGGGGTGTTAGAAGAAAAACTGTTTTTT	CASSLGVLEEKLFF
NA	NA	TRBV3-1/TRBV3-2	TRBJ1-2	15	TGTGCCAGCAGCCAAGTGGCAGTCTCCCTCGGGGGCTACACCTTC	CASSQVAVSLGGYTF
NA	TRBD2	TRBV27	TRBJ2-5	13	TGTGCCAGCCGACTAGCGGGAAAAGAGACCCAGTACTTC	CASRLAGKETQYF
few	TRBD1	TRBV7-2	TRBJ1-2	14	TGTGCCAGCAGCTTAGGGGGACAGGGAATTGGCTACACCTTC	CASSLGGQGIGYTF
NA	NA	TRBV3-1/TRBV3-2	TRBJ1-1	12	TGTGCCAGCAGCCTGGGGAACACTGAAGCTTTCTTT	CASSLGNTEAFF
NA	NA	TRBV10-1	TRBJ1-1	9	TGCGCCAGCCTTACTCAAGCTTTCTTT	CASLTQAFF
NA	NA	TRBV4-1	TRBJ1-4	14	TGCGCCAGCAGCCAAGTTACAACTAATGAAAAACTGTTTTTT	CASSQVTTNEKLFF
NA	NA	TRBV7-9	TRBJ1-6	15	TGTGCCAGCAGCTTAGAAAGTACAGACGTTTCACCCCTCCACTTT	CASSLESTDVSPLHF
NA	TRBD1	TRBV5-4	TRBJ1-3	16	TGTGCCAGCAGCCCGAACCCCCCGGGACAGGGAAACACCATATATTTT	CASSPNPPGQGNTIYF
NA	NA	TRBV6-6	TRBJ1-1	13	TGTGCCAGCAGGATTCAGGGGACCACTGAAGCTTTCTTT	CASRIQGTTEAFF
NA	NA	TRBV30	TRBJ1-1	11	TGTGCCTGGAGCCCCCTCCCCGTAGCTTTCTTT	CAWSPLPVAFF
NA	TRBD1	TRBV4-2	TRBJ2-1	16	TGTGCCAGCAGCCAGTCCGGGACAGGGATTTACAATGAGCAGTTCTTC	CASSQSGTGIYNEQFF
NA	NA	TRBV4-3	TRBJ2-3	15	TGCGCCAGCAGCCAAGATCCAGGGTTTATCGATACGCAGTATTTT	CASSQDPGFIDTQYF
NA	NA	TRBV28	TRBJ1-4	18	TGTGCCAGCAGTTTAAATGGGGGGGGCCTCAGTACCAATGAAAAACTGTTTTTT	CASSLNGGGLSTNEKLFF
once	TRBD1	TRBV7-2	TRBJ1-4	15	TGTGCCAGCAGCTTACCGACAGGGGGCGATGAAAAACTGTTTTTT	CASSLPTGGDEKLFF
NA	NA	TRBV6-2/TRBV6-3	TRBJ2-2	14	TGTGCCAGCAGTGCTCTGGGGAACACCGGGGAGCTGTTTTTT	CASSALGNTGELFF
once	NA	TRBV6-5	TRBJ1-6	14	TGTGCCAGCGGGCCCGGGGGGCGGTTTTCACCCCTCCACTTT	CASGPGGRFSPLHF
NA	TRBD1	TRBV19	TRBJ1-5	14	TGTGCCAGTAGCATGGGACAGGGTGATCAGCCCCAGCATTTT	CASSMGQGDQPQHF
NA	TRBD1	TRBV25-1	TRBJ2-7	15	TGTGCCAGCAGGGAAACAGGGGTGAGCTCCTACGAGCAGTACTTC	CASRETGVSSYEQYF
few	NA	TRBV12-3/TRBV12-4	TRBJ2-7	13	TGTGCCAGCAGTTTATCTACAGACTACGAGCAGTACTTC	CASSLSTDYEQYF